A selection of T cell receptor beta chains follows, all from one sample in a study of blood T cells in healthy people across ages. TCRdb re-called the 5' RACE reads through MiXCR, storing one row per CDR3 protein. Among some 1.5 million distinct CDR3 sequences listed, about 42% were seen once. The sample taken for sequencing was blood. Receptor source: a woman between 18 and 29 years old in good health. The CDR3 runs from the conserved cysteine through the conserved F or W. The order of the fields is J gene, V gene, CDR3 protein.

J: TRBJ2-7
V: TRBV7-2
CDR3: CASSSTTDIYEQYF

J: TRBJ1-6
V: TRBV28
CDR3: CASNLDRNYNSPLHF

J: TRBJ2-3
V: TRBV9
CDR3: CASSYSLADTQYF

J: TRBJ2-5
V: TRBV27
CDR3: CASSPGDRQETQYF

J: TRBJ1-1
V: TRBV9
CDR3: CASSVGVETEAFF

J: TRBJ1-2
V: TRBV11-2
CDR3: CASSSPVQDRATNYGYTF

J: TRBJ2-7
V: TRBV25-1
CDR3: CASRGYWDERGYEQYF

J: TRBJ2-7
V: TRBV4-3
CDR3: CASSQEDEREIHEQYF

J: TRBJ1-1
V: TRBV20-1
CDR3: CSARTRGHPNTEAFF

J: TRBJ2-1
V: TRBV20-1
CDR3: CSARSGYKEQFF

J: TRBJ1-5
V: TRBV2
CDR3: CASSGGRGGWQPQHF

J: TRBJ1-2
V: TRBV5-1
CDR3: CASSLGGTTGINYGYIF

J: TRBJ2-3
V: TRBV27
CDR3: CASSPRGAGFPDTQYF

J: TRBJ1-6
V: TRBV11-2
CDR3: CASSNPGTGDNSPLHF

J: TRBJ2-1
V: TRBV15
CDR3: CATSLLGLAGYNEQFF

J: TRBJ1-1
V: TRBV7-3
CDR3: CASSTTQGANTEAFF

J: TRBJ2-7
V: TRBV27
CDR3: CASSLSLDSSYEQYF

J: TRBJ2-5
V: TRBV7-2
CDR3: CASSLTSGANNEQYF

J: TRBJ1-5
V: TRBV2
CDR3: CASSGDRGYQPQHF

J: TRBJ2-2
V: TRBV4-3
CDR3: CASSQVLAGGTGELFF

J: TRBJ2-3
V: TRBV6-2/TRBV6-3
CDR3: CASRLGRTTDTQYF

J: TRBJ1-2
V: TRBV7-9
CDR3: CASSLGGSRYGYTF

J: TRBJ2-1
V: TRBV12-3/TRBV12-4
CDR3: CASGGLAAGYEQFF

J: -
V: TRBV7-2
CDR3: CASSLEAGRAYEQYF

J: TRBJ1-1
V: TRBV7-9
CDR3: CASSLKGEGNPEAFF

J: TRBJ2-7
V: TRBV6-5
CDR3: CASGGTRTGWYEQYF

J: TRBJ2-3
V: TRBV10-3
CDR3: CAISEGIRTDTQYF

J: TRBJ1-2
V: TRBV18
CDR3: CASSPQFRVDGGYTF

J: -
V: TRBV12-3/TRBV12-4
CDR3: CASSFRPDRKFLYEQYF

J: TRBJ2-7
V: TRBV6-5
CDR3: CASSYSGQVSYEQYF

J: TRBJ2-7
V: TRBV7-2
CDR3: CASSLPGTASSYEQYF

J: TRBJ2-3
V: TRBV4-3
CDR3: CASSPSHATDTQYF

J: TRBJ1-3
V: TRBV2
CDR3: CASSRGSGNTIYF

J: TRBJ2-1
V: TRBV6-5
CDR3: CASSYLGQGTYNEQFF

J: TRBJ2-7
V: TRBV4-3
CDR3: CASSQGTSGVYNEQYF

J: TRBJ1-5
V: TRBV19
CDR3: CASNDGVNQPQHF

J: -
V: TRBV6-5
CDR3: CASSYGQAAGSEQYF